This T cell receptor beta chain originates from a study of T-cell reconstitution after alpha-beta-depleted transplantation in children. Unique molecular identifiers were incorporated into the prepared TCRbeta library. TCRdb processed the PCR reads anew with MiXCR; each CDR3 protein has one entry. Of about a million distinct CDR3 sequences in the sample, around 30% are singletons; the top ten hold roughly 30%. A few counts support this clonotype. The V end lost 3 bases, the J end lost 7 bases, and 16 bases lay between the germline ends. This CDR3 has 15 amino acids. The V gene is TRBV12-3 or TRBV12-4, the J gene TRBJ2-1; possible D gene TRBD2, 5 bases. The clonotype was recovered from a boy younger than two who had a stem cell transplant for SCID, so the T cells may come from the graft donor. Sequences were derived from PBMCs, mostly from graft donor cells, sampled 360 days after TCRalphabeta/CD19-depleted stem cell transplant. The CDR3: CASSFTPRGKNEQFF. DNA for the CDR3: TGTGCCAGCAGTTTTACCCCACGAGGGAAGAATGAGCAGTTCTTC.